Detailed here is one TCR beta chain. The data originate from a study of blood T cell repertoires in COVID-19. This CDR3 spans 15 amino acids. The V and J ends lost 1 base and 2 bases respectively, with 10 bases between them. The V gene's germline CDR1 is MGHRA and CDR2 YSYEKL. TCRdb keeps only in-frame clones here, not all; method: immunoSEQ multiplex PCR. The sample has approximately 97,000 clones; roughly 85% are singletons. The source material was peripheral blood. The J gene is TRBJ2-3, the V gene TRBV4-1; D gene ambiguous. This clonotype was sampled from a man aged 50-59 years with active COVID-19. The DNA of the CDR3 is TGCGCCAGCAGCCAAGGACGGGTCTACACAGATACGCAGTATTTT. This codes for CASSQGRVYTDTQYF.